Reported below is one TCR beta chain. The antigen is unknown. This record comes from a study of T cells in Graves' hyperthyroidism and ophthalmopathy. Hyperthyroidism, newly diagnosed and lasting under 2 months, affected patients aged 18 to 65. Study-wide results and limits: By a 13 V-J model, ophthalmopathy was set apart from stable hyperthyroidism. Most thyroid clonotypes with frequency above 0.001 were detected in blood.

Amplified TCR beta CDR3 regions derived from RNA transcripts. RT-PCR in the first round (using the HTBI primer set) targeted the TCR CDR3. TCRdb itself ran the multiplex PCR reads through MiXCR, one entry per CDR3 protein. Among over 700,000 distinct CDR3 sequences, 30% to 40% were seen once, and the ten largest hold roughly 31%. The germline V gene has CDR1 SGHNT and CDR2 YYREEE (reference sequence). V lost 1 base and J lost 5, with 7 bases in between. The CDR3 extends over 12 amino acids. The chain links TRBV5-4 to TRBJ2-7; D gene uncertain. Input material: blood. The sequence came from a woman aged 40 to 50 with Graves' hyperthyroidism. The CDR3 sequence is CASSLTENEQYF. The CDR3 DNA is TGTGCCAGCAGCTTGACGGAGAACGAGCAGTACTTC.